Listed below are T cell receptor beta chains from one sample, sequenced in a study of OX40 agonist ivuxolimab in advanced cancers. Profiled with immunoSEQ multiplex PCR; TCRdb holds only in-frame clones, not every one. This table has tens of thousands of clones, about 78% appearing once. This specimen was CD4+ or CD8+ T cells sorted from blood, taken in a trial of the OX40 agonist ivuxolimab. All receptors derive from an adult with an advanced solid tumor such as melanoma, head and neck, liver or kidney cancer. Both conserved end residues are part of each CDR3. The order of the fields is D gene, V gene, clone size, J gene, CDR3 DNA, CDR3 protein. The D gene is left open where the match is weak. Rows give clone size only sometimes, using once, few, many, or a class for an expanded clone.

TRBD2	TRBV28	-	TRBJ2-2	TGTGCCATCGAGCGGGAGGGCCGTAGGGCCGGGGAGCTGTTTTTT	CAIEREGRRAGELFF
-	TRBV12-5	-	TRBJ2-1	TGTGCTAGTGGCTCCCCCAGCGTGGAGGTGTACAATGAGCAGTTCTTC	CASGSPSVEVYNEQFF
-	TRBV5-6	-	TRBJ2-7	TGTGCCAGCAGCCCCGTCGAGGTGGGTCGGGCCTACGAGCAGTACTTC	CASSPVEVGRAYEQYF
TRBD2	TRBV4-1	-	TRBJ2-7	TGCGCCAGCAGCCCCTTTCGGGGCGGGAGGGTGTTCTACGAGCAGTACTTC	CASSPFRGGRVFYEQYF
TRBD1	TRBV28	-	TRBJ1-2	TGTGCCAGCAGTTCGTCCGGGACAGATTCCTATGGCTACACCTTC	CASSSSGTDSYGYTF
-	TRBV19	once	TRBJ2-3	TGTGCCAGAGAGACTGGGCAGGGGGGATTGGATACGCAGTATTTT	CARETGQGGLDTQYF
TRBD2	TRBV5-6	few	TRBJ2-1	TGTGCCAGCAGCCCGGGACTAGCGGGAGTCGACAATGAGCAGTTCTTC	CASSPGLAGVDNEQFF
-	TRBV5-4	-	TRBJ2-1	TGTGCCAGCAGCTTGGATCGGGGTAACAATGAGCAGTTCTTC	CASSLDRGNNEQFF
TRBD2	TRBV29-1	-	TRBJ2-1	TGCAGCGCTCACGCGGGAGGGAATGAGCAGTTCTTC	CSAHAGGNEQFF
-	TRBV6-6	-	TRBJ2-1	TGTGCCAGCAGTTACTCCTTCTATGAGCAGTTCTTC	CASSYSFYEQFF
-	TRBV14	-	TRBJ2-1	TGTGCCAGCAGCCGGCAGGCGTCTGAGCAGTTCTTC	CASSRQASEQFF
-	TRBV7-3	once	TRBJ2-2	TGTGCCAGCAGCCCCAGGGGTACCGGGGAGCTGTTTTTT	CASSPRGTGELFF
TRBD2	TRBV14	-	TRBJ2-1	TGTGCCAGCAGCCACGGGACTAGCGGAATTACAAGGGAGTTCTTC	CASSHGTSGITREFF
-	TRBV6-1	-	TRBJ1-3	TGTGCCAGCAGTAAACAGGGTAACGAAAACACCATATATTTT	CASSKQGNENTIYF
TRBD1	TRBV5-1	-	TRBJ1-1	TGCGCCAGCAGCTTGGACCGACAGGGGGCCCTATCTTTGAACACTGAAGCTTTCTTT	CASSLDRQGALSLNTEAFF
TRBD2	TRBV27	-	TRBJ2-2	TGTGCCACCTCACAGGGGATCGGGACTAGCGGGAGGGCCCTCGGGGAGCTGTTTTTT	CATSQGIGTSGRALGELFF
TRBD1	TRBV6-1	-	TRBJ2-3	TGTGCCAGCAGTGGTGGACGACAGGGCCGATTAAGCACAGATACGCAGTATTTT	CASSGGRQGRLSTDTQYF
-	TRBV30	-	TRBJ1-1	TGTGCCTGGAGTTGGGGGACTGAAGCTTTCTTT	CAWSWGTEAFF
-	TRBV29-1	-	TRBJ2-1	TGCAGCGTTGAAGCGGGACGCAATGAGCAGTTCTTC	CSVEAGRNEQFF
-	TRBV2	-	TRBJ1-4	TGTGCCAGCAGCTGGATCACTAATGAAAAACTGTTTTTT	CASSWITNEKLFF
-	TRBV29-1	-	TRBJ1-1	TGCAGCGGGCAACAGGGAGAAACTGAAGCTTTCTTT	CSGQQGETEAFF
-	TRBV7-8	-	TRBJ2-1	TGTGCCAGCAGCCCTCGTCGAGTCGGGGCTACCTACAATGAGCAGTTCTTC	CASSPRRVGATYNEQFF
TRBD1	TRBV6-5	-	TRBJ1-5	TGTGCCAGCAGTTACACAGGGGACCTCAATCAGCCCCAGCATTTT	CASSYTGDLNQPQHF
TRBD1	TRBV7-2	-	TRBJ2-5	TGTGCCAGCAGCTTGGGACAGAAAGAGACCCAGTACTTC	CASSLGQKETQYF
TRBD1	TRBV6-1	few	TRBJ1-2	TGTGCCAGCAGTGTGGGACAGGTCTATGGCTACACCTTC	CASSVGQVYGYTF